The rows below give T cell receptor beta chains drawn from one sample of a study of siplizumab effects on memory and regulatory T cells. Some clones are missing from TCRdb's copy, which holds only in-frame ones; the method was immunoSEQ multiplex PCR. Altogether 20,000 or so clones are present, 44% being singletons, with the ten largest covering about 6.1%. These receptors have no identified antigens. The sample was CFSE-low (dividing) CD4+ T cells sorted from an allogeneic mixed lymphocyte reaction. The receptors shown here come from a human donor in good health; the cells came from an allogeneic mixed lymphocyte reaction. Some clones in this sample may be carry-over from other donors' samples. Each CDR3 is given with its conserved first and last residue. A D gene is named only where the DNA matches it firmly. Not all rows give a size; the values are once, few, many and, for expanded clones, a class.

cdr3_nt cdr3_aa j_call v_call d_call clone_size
TGTGCCAGCAGCTTAGTTTCCGGGGCGAACACCGGGGAGCTGTTTTTT CASSLVSGANTGELFF TRBJ2-2 TRBV11-3 NA NA
TGTGCCAGCAGCTTTTGGAATCCTGACAATGAGCAGTTCTTC CASSFWNPDNEQFF TRBJ2-1 TRBV5-5 NA NA
TGCGCCAGCAGCTTGGGGACTAGCGGGGTCGGTTCCTACAATGAGCAGTTCTTC CASSLGTSGVGSYNEQFF TRBJ2-1 TRBV5-1 TRBD2 NA
TGTGCCAGCAGCTTAGCCGGTCCCCTCCTTAATGAAAAACTGTTTTTT CASSLAGPLLNEKLFF TRBJ1-4 TRBV7-9 NA NA
TGTGCCAGCAGTTACGATCCGAACTATGGCTACACCTTC CASSYDPNYGYTF TRBJ1-2 TRBV6-5 NA NA
TGTGCCAGCAGTTATGTATTTTCCGGGACTCGAGCCTACGAGCAGTACTTC CASSYVFSGTRAYEQYF TRBJ2-7 TRBV27 NA NA
TGTGCCAGCAGTCCGAGGGGGGCCGGAATGGGGGAGCTGTTTTTT CASSPRGAGMGELFF TRBJ2-2 TRBV6-5 NA few
TGTGCCTGGAGTGTACCTGGGGCCAACGTCCTGACTTTC CAWSVPGANVLTF TRBJ2-6 TRBV30 NA few
TGCACCAGCAGCCAAGGGGGTACTAGCTCCTACGAGCAGTACTTC CTSSQGGTSSYEQYF TRBJ2-7 TRBV1 NA NA
TGTGCCAGCAGACGGGACAGGGAGGCTACGCAGTATTTT CASRRDREATQYF TRBJ2-3 TRBV6-5 TRBD1 NA
TGTGCCAGCAGAACTCTGGAGACCCAGTACTTC CASRTLETQYF TRBJ2-5 TRBV6-6 NA NA
TGTGCCAGCAGCTTAGGGTCTGGGGCCAACGTCCTGACTTTC CASSLGSGANVLTF TRBJ2-6 TRBV7-2 NA NA
TGTGCCATCAGTGGCTGGGGCCCAGATACGCAGTATTTT CAISGWGPDTQYF TRBJ2-3 TRBV10-3 NA NA
TGTGCCAGCAGCTTAGTTCCGGGGCTTTGGAGTGAGCAGTTCTTC CASSLVPGLWSEQFF TRBJ2-1 TRBV7-9 NA few
TGTGCCAGCAGTTTAGTGGGAGTGGGCTCTGGAAACACCATATATTTT CASSLVGVGSGNTIYF TRBJ1-3 TRBV27 NA few
TGTGCCAACAGGGGGCAGGGGTACACCGGGGAGCTGTTTTTT CANRGQGYTGELFF TRBJ2-2 TRBV7-8 TRBD1 NA
TGTGCCAGCAGACGGGACAGGACTATTAATGAAAAACTGTTTTTT CASRRDRTINEKLFF TRBJ1-4 TRBV2 TRBD1 medium-sized
TGTGCCAGCTCACCGACAGGGCTGGGCAATCAGCCCCAGCATTTT CASSPTGLGNQPQHF TRBJ1-5 TRBV18 TRBD1 NA
TGTGCCAGCAGCTTGGCAGCGGGAGGGTGGACAGATACGCAGTATTTT CASSLAAGGWTDTQYF TRBJ2-3 TRBV5-5 TRBD2 NA
TGTGCCAGCAGTACCCTTGCGGGGGCGAGGTACGAGCAGTACTTC CASSTLAGARYEQYF TRBJ2-7 TRBV6-5 NA medium-sized
TGTGCCAGCAGTTACCATTCCCGGGCCGACTACGAGCAGTACTTC CASSYHSRADYEQYF TRBJ2-7 TRBV6-5 NA many
TGTGCCAGCAGCCGAATCTCTGGAAACACCATATATTTT CASSRISGNTIYF TRBJ1-3 TRBV13 NA few
TGTGCCAGCAGTGAATATGGGACAGGGTTTTTCTACGAGCAGTACTTC CASSEYGTGFFYEQYF TRBJ2-7 TRBV6-1 TRBD1 NA
TGTGCCAGCAGCTTAGCCTGGCTCGGGCTAGGGGAAAAACTGTTTTTT CASSLAWLGLGEKLFF TRBJ1-4 TRBV7-9 NA few
TGTGCCAGCAGTTCGACAGGGCCCGTGTATGGCTACACCTTC CASSSTGPVYGYTF TRBJ1-2 TRBV6-5 TRBD1 NA
TGTGCCAGCAGTCCGGCCTCGGCGTATGTGAGGGAGCAGTACTTC CASSPASAYVREQYF TRBJ2-7 TRBV6-1 NA few
TGTGCCAGCGGCAAGACGGGGGGGCAAGAGACCCAGTACTTC CASGKTGGQETQYF TRBJ2-5 TRBV2 TRBD2 few
TGTGCCAGCAGTGAAGATGTCGGGTCCTACGAGCAGTACTTC CASSEDVGSYEQYF TRBJ2-7 TRBV6-5 NA NA
TGTGCCAGCAGGGTAGGGACAGTGAACACCGGGGAGCTGTTTTTT CASRVGTVNTGELFF TRBJ2-2 TRBV27 TRBD1 medium-sized
TGTGCCAGCAGCGCACGTCATGCCAGCGGGGGGTCCTACTTC CASSARHASGGSYF TRBJ2-5 TRBV7-2 TRBD2 NA
TGTGCCAGCAGCCATACAGGACGTAGACGTGGCTACACCTTC CASSHTGRRRGYTF TRBJ1-2 TRBV7-9 NA NA
TGTGCCAGCTCAAGACAGGGTGGCATAACTAATGAAAAACTGTTTTTT CASSRQGGITNEKLFF TRBJ1-4 TRBV18 TRBD1 NA
TGTGCCAGTAAACAGGGGGACTCTGGGGCCAACGTCCTGACTTTC CASKQGDSGANVLTF TRBJ2-6 TRBV19 TRBD1 NA
TGTGCCAGCAGCGCGGAGATCGGGACAGGGAGTAAGCAGTACTTC CASSAEIGTGSKQYF TRBJ2-7 TRBV6-5 TRBD1 few
TGTGCCAGCAGACCTGGACAGAATCAGCCCCAGCATTTT CASRPGQNQPQHF TRBJ1-5 TRBV6-5 NA NA
TGTGCCAGCAGCTCCCAGGGGATTCGCGGCTACACCTTC CASSSQGIRGYTF TRBJ1-2 TRBV7-2 NA NA
TGTGCCAGCAAGGGGCGGCTCTCCTATAATTCACCCCTCCACTTT CASKGRLSYNSPLHF TRBJ1-6 TRBV6-6 NA NA
TGTGCCAGCAGTTGGGGGGACAGCTCCTACAATGAGCAGTTCTTC CASSWGDSSYNEQFF TRBJ2-1 TRBV27 NA once
TGCGCCAGCAGCACCGGACTAGCGGGAGAGACCCAGTACTTC CASSTGLAGETQYF TRBJ2-5 TRBV5-1 TRBD2 NA
TGTGCCAGCAGCGGGGGACTAGCGGGAGGCGGCACCGGGGAGCTGTTTTTT CASSGGLAGGGTGELFF TRBJ2-2 TRBV9 TRBD2 NA
TGTGCCATCAGTGATTGGGGACAGGGAAGTACCGGGGAGCTGTTTTTT CAISDWGQGSTGELFF TRBJ2-2 TRBV10-3 TRBD1 NA
TGTGCCTGGAGTCCCCAGGTGCGGGGAAGTCAGCCCCAGCATTTT CAWSPQVRGSQPQHF TRBJ1-5 TRBV30 NA medium-sized
TGTGCCAGCTCACCATTTACAGGGTATGGAAGCAATGAGCAGTTCTTC CASSPFTGYGSNEQFF TRBJ2-1 TRBV18 NA few
TGTGCCAGCAGCTCCCCGGGGCGCCCGTGGCACGAGCAGTACTTC CASSSPGRPWHEQYF TRBJ2-7 TRBV11-2 NA NA
TGTGCCAGTAGTAAGGGACTAGCGGGGGGCCCCTACAATGAGCAGTTCTTC CASSKGLAGGPYNEQFF TRBJ2-1 TRBV19 TRBD2 NA
TGTGCCAGCAGCCCCGAGGTAGCGGTTTACCAAGAGACCCAGTACTTC CASSPEVAVYQETQYF TRBJ2-5 TRBV11-2 NA few
TGCGCCAGCAGCCTTTCTAGCGCCTGGGGCGGGACCCAGTACTTC CASSLSSAWGGTQYF TRBJ2-5 TRBV4-1 NA few
TGTGCCATCAGTGAGGGGATTTACACTTACTCCTACGAGCAGTACTTC CAISEGIYTYSYEQYF TRBJ2-7 TRBV6-1 NA NA
TGCGCCAGCAGCCAAGACAGGGCTGGTGAGCAGTTCTTC CASSQDRAGEQFF TRBJ2-1 TRBV4-1 NA NA
TGTGCCAGCAGCATTGAGCGGGGACGGGGCACTGAAGCTTTCTTT CASSIERGRGTEAFF TRBJ1-1 TRBV7-9 NA NA
TGTGCCAGCAATGTAGCGATCTATGGCTACACCTTC CASNVAIYGYTF TRBJ1-2 TRBV7-9 NA NA
TGTGCCAGCAGCCAAACGGCCGGGACTCCGTCCTACAATGAGCAGTTCTTC CASSQTAGTPSYNEQFF TRBJ2-1 TRBV16 NA few
TGTGCCAGCAGACCAGCGGGGTCCACCTACAATGAGCAGTTCTTC CASRPAGSTYNEQFF TRBJ2-1 TRBV6-5 TRBD2 NA
TGTGCAAGTCGCTTCTTGACAGGGCACTGCGAGCAGTACTTC CASRFLTGHCEQYF TRBJ2-7 TRBV12-2 NA NA
TGCAGCGTTGAGGCCTCTGGGGCCAACGTCCTGACTTTC CSVEASGANVLTF TRBJ2-6 TRBV29-1 NA NA
TGTGCCAGCAGGAGGAGAGGGGGGAAGACGGGCTACACCTTC CASRRRGGKTGYTF TRBJ1-2 TRBV6-6 NA NA
TGTGCCAGCAGTTACTCAGGGGGCAATCAGCCCCAGCATTTT CASSYSGGNQPQHF TRBJ1-5 TRBV6-6 NA NA
TGTGCCACCTCCCCCGACGGGCCGTACTCCTACAATGAGCAGTTCTTC CATSPDGPYSYNEQFF TRBJ2-1 TRBV7-3 NA NA
TGCGCCAGCAGCCTGCTGGGGATTTCCTACGAGCAGTACTTC CASSLLGISYEQYF TRBJ2-7 TRBV4-1 NA NA